This TCR beta chain was recorded in a study of cytomegalovirus exposure and HLA in healthy donors. About this clone itself: As yet, its antigen is unknown.

In the PCR, 60 Vbeta and 13 Jbeta primers were used. Original handling: Later analysis identified approximately 88 million unique TCR beta chains, 8.5 million to 13 million shared. TCRdb's copy holds only in-frame clones and misses some; the assay was immunoSEQ multiplex PCR. D and trimming come from the DNA, and the V and J calls and clone size come from that table. The sample has 100,000 to 150,000 clones, about four fifths seen once. The CDR3 runs 16 residues. The junction had 9 bases not matched to a gene; V was cut back by 3 bases and J by 2 bases. The germline gives CDR1 SGDLS, CDR2 YYNGEE. Broader study findings: Most CMV-associated TCR beta chains were later found to appear HLA-restricted. Cytomegalovirus status was reportedly diagnosed by the classifier with high sensitivity and specificity.

The sample comprised PBMCs. The chain couples TRBV9 to TRBJ2-3, with 7 bases identical to TRBD2. The source is a male donor in good health and CMV-seropositive. CDR3 sequence reads: CASSAGLDGLTDTQYF. In DNA form, the CDR3 reads TGTGCCAGCAGCGCTGGACTAGATGGGCTCACAGATACGCAGTATTTT.